A single sample is the source of the 8 T cell receptor beta chains below, sequenced in a study of blood T cells in healthy people across ages. The authors ran a second PCR of roughly 6 to 11 cycles using a sample-barcoded 5' primer and a J-beta primer mix. TCRdb analysed the 5' RACE reads with MiXCR anew, one entry per CDR3 protein. The sample consists of some 700,000 distinct CDR3 sequences, 43% of them appearing once. Sequenced sample: blood. Receptor source: a woman aged 55-69 years in good health.

This clonotype was seen more than once but under ten times. This chain uses TRBV5-6 with TRBJ2-2; 9 nucleotides agree with TRBD2. Germline lookup yields CDR1 SGHDT and CDR2 YYEEEE. Trimming cost V 6 bases and J 6 bases; bases outside gene matches: 9. CDR3 length equals 15 residues. The CDR3, as DNA: TGTGCCAGCACTAGCGGGACTAGTGACGCCGGGGAGCTGTTTTTT. Protein: CASTSGTSDAGELFF.

V gene TRBV6-5 combines with J gene TRBJ1-2; TRBD1 might be the D (5 bases). The V and J ends lost 0 bases and 1 base respectively, with 12 bases between them. Germline CDR1 is MNHEY and CDR2 is SVGAGI. The CDR3 loop spans 16 amino acids. The CDR3 spells CASSYSMEGDNYGYTF. The CDR3 bases are TGTGCCAGCAGTTACTCGATGGAAGGGGATAACTATGGCTACACCTTC.

This clonotype was detected only a few times. The chain links TRBV28 to TRBJ2-5; TRBD2 matches at 10 bases. The J call is doubtful: the DNA matches TRBJ2-7 better. CDR3 length: 12 amino acids. Germline CDR1 MDHEN, CDR2 SYDVKM. The CDR3 coding sequence is TGTGCCAGCACTAGCGGGAGTCGCGAGCAGTACTTC. Protein: CASTSGSREQYF.

This clonotype came up a few times. The J gene is TRBJ2-3, the V gene TRBV7-3; the D gene is possibly TRBD2 (7 bases). The CDR3 extends over 17 amino acids. Germline V gives CDR1 SGHTA, CDR2 FQGTGA. V dropped 8 bases and J dropped 0 bases, with 21 bases sitting between them. In DNA, the CDR3 is TGTGCCAGCGCAATAGGGGGGGGCCCATTCAGCACAGATACGCAGTATTTT. The encoded protein is CASAIGGGPFSTDTQYF.

This clonotype has a count of ten or more. The rearrangement links TRBV10-3 to TRBJ2-5; the D call may be TRBD1 or TRBD2 (5 bases each). V was pared by 3 bases and J by 5 bases, with 13 bases between. Germline values: CDR1 ENHRY, CDR2 SYGVKD. The CDR3 sequence is 14 residues long. CDR3 DNA: TGTGCCATCAGTGAAGAGGGACCCGCGGAGACCCAGTACTTC. This gives the protein CAISEEGPAETQYF.

This clonotype appeared a single time. The chain has TRBV6-1 and TRBJ2-7; the match to TRBD2 covers 7 bases. The CDR3 is 17 amino acids. J gave up 7 bases and V 4 bases, and 19 bases lay outside the gene matches. In germline, CDR1 is MNHNS, CDR2 SASEGT. CDR3 DNA: TGTGCCAGCAGTGGAGCGGGAAGTAGTCTCTCCTACAATGAGCAGTACTTC. Its protein is CASSGAGSSLSYNEQYF.

The CDR3 DNA reads TGCGCCAGCAGTGATTTTGGGGGAGTGTCAGATACGCAGTATTTT. Its protein product is CASSDFGGVSDTQYF. The V and J genes are TRBV10-2 and TRBJ2-3; D may correspond to TRBD1 or TRBD2 (5 bases each). Deletions cut 3 bases from V and 4 bases from J, with 14 bases between. The CDR3 loop spans 15 amino acids. Germline CDR1 reads WSHSY; CDR2 reads SAAADI.

This clonotype came up many times. The chain uses TRBV7-9 and TRBJ2-1, with 9 bases that match TRBD2. Germline V CDR1 and CDR2: SEHNR, FQNEAQ (reference sequence). V lost 6 bases, J lost 3 bases, and 0 bases stayed unmatched. CDR3 length equals 13 residues. The CDR3 is CASSSGSYNEQFF. DNA of the CDR3: TGTGCCAGCAGTAGCGGGAGCTACAATGAGCAGTTCTTC.